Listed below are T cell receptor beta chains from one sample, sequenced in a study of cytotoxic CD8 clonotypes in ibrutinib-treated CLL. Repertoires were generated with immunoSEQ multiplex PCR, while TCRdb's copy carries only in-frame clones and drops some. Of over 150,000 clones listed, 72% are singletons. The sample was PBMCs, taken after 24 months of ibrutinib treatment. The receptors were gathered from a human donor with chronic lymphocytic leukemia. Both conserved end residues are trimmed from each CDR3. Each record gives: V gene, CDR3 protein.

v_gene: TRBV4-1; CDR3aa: ASSQTSVNSYEQY
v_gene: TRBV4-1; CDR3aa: ASSLDSTGGETQY
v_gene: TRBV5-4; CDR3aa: ASSLGLAGSGEQF
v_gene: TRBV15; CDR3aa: ATSRDKTAYGNTIY
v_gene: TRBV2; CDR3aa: ASSEGRDRSYNEQF
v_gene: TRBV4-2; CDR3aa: ASSQNSGQRASYNEQF
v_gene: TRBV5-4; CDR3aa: ASSSKTGSPYEQY
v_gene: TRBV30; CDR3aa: AWSPRIIGNIQY
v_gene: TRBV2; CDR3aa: ASSRDRGGETQY
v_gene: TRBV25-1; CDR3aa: ASSRALWAEAF
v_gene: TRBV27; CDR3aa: ASSSGRLAGTHEQY
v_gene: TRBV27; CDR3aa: ASILLGLAGADTGELF
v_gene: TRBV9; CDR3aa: ASSVARDEPYGYT
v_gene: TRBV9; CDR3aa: ASSVGGPVKQY
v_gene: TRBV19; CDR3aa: ASSTDRGHYTGELF
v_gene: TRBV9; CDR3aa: ASSVGGTGFYGYT
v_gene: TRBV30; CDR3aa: AWSPTRTSGILSTYEQY
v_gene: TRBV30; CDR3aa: AWNGENTEAF
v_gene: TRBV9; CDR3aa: ASSVAGSGNTIY
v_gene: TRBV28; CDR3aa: ASSLPLDSRREAF
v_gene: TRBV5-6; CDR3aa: ASSLDFGTLGELF
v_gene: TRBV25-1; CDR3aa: ASSNPWHTEAF
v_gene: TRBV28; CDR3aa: ASSFLAGNTGELF
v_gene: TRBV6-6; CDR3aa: ASSRNTEAF